What follows are 11 T cell receptor beta chains derived from one specimen sequenced in a study of blood T cell repertoires in COVID-19. Data came from immunoSEQ multiplex PCR; TCRdb stores just in-frame clones and leaves some out. Of 70,000 to 90,000 clones in the sample, more than 70% were seen once. The material sequenced was peripheral blood. Receptor source: a middle-aged man with active COVID-19.

The chain joins TRBV7-8 to TRBJ1-4, with a possible D match to TRBD1 (5 bases). The CDR3 is 16 residues long. The V end lost 3 bases, the J end lost 11 bases, and 22 bases lay between the germline ends. The germline V gene has CDR1 SGHVS and CDR2 FQNEAQ. CDR3 nucleotides: TGTGCCAGCAGCTTTCCCGGCGGGACTCCCAGATCCAAACTGTTTTTT. Translated, it gives CASSFPGGTPRSKLFF.

The genes are TRBV12-3 or TRBV12-4 and TRBJ1-6; D possibly corresponds to TRBD1 (6 bases). The CDR3 totals 12 residues. The germline V and J ends were trimmed by 10 bases and 7 bases, with 11 bases remaining between them. The CDR3 nucleotides are TGTGCCACCCAGACAGGCAATTCACCCCTCCACTTT. Its protein is CATQTGNSPLHF.

The J gene is TRBJ2-3, the V gene TRBV6-5, with 9 bases matching TRBD1. Germline lookup yields CDR1 MNHEY and CDR2 SVGAGI. Trimming at V came to 7 bases and at J to 5 bases, leaving 4 bases not matched to a gene. CDR3 length: 13 amino acids. As DNA, the CDR3 is TGTGCCAGCATGGGACAGGGTGGAGATACGCAGTATTTT. It specifies CASMGQGGDTQYF.

The chain couples TRBV10-3 to TRBJ2-2; the D gene is possibly TRBD1 (5 bases). The germline V gene encodes CDR1 ENHRY and CDR2 SYGVKD. This CDR3 region has 15 residues. V was pared by 1 base and J by 4 bases, with 10 bases between. As DNA, the CDR3 is TGTGCCATCAGTGAGTGGGGCGGAACCACCGGGGAGCTGTTTTTT. Amino acids: CAISEWGGTTGELFF.

The chain combines TRBV4-1 with TRBJ2-3; TRBD2 might be the D (6 bases). The V gene's germline CDR1 is MGHRA and CDR2 YSYEKL. The CDR3 extends over 17 amino acids. The ends were cut back, 2 bases at V and 5 bases at J, with 20 bases in the middle. In DNA, the CDR3 is TGCGCCAGCAGCCAAAACCGGGGAGGCGGGGATAGAGATACGCAGTATTTT. Translating gives CASSQNRGGGDRDTQYF.

The genes are TRBV5-6 and TRBJ1-1; weak D call: TRBD1 (6 bases). The CDR3 extends over 17 amino acids. V lost 2 bases, J lost 5 bases, and 22 bases lay in between. Germline V gene lookup returns CDR1 SGHDT and CDR2 YYEEEE. The CDR3 DNA reads as TGTGCCAGCAGCTTCTGGTCAAGGGGGGGAATGAGTACTGAAGCTTTCTTT. Amino acids: CASSFWSRGGMSTEAFF.

A few counts support this clone. The J gene is TRBJ1-2, the V gene TRBV29-1; D unresolved. In germline, CDR1 is SQVTM, CDR2 ANQGSEA. V lost 2 bases to trimming and J lost 7 bases, with 17 bases between them. The length of the CDR3 is 14 residues. The CDR3 protein is CSVESTGGILGYTF. CDR3 nucleotides: TGCAGCGTTGAATCCACTGGCGGGATCCTTGGCTACACCTTC.

This sequence joins TRBV10-3 and TRBJ1-2; the D is unclear. The germline CDR1 and CDR2 sequences are ENHRY and SYGVKD. The V end lost 7 bases, the J end lost 4 bases, and 13 bases lay between the germline ends. This CDR3 has 13 amino acids. CDR3 protein: CAIKRADGYGYTF. The CDR3 DNA reads as TGTGCCATCAAGCGGGCGGACGGCTATGGCTACACCTTC.

This chain links TRBV27 with TRBJ2-7; no clear D gene. V was shortened by 3 bases and J by 2 bases, with 8 bases between the two germline ends. CDR3 size: 13 residues. Per germline, CDR1 MNHEY and CDR2 SMNVEV (reference sequence). The CDR3 DNA follows: TGTGCCAGCAGTTTGGGCGCAGCCTACGAGCAGTACTTC. It is translated as CASSLGAAYEQYF.

The J gene is TRBJ1-5, the V gene TRBV24-1; 7 bases align to TRBD1. Germline-derived CDR1 and CDR2 are KGHDR and SFDVKD. The junction had 10 bases not matched to a gene; V was cut back by 2 bases and J by 10 bases. CDR3 length: 15 residues. As DNA, the CDR3 is TGTGCCACCAGTGATTCCCGGACAGGTCCGGGACCCCAGCATTTT. Translation: CATSDSRTGPGPQHF.

The V and J genes are TRBV9 and TRBJ1-1; D not certain. CDR1 and CDR2 (germline): SGDLS, YYNGEE. V was cut by 0 bases and J by 4 bases, with 16 bases left in between. The CDR3 extends over 16 amino acids. DNA for the CDR3: TGTGCCAGCAGCGTAGAGGCGGGCCCGTCGGGCACTGAAGCTTTCTTT. This sequence encodes CASSVEAGPSGTEAFF.